The 5 T cell receptor beta chains listed next were all sequenced from one sample in a study of cytomegalovirus exposure and HLA in healthy donors. PCR involved 60 Vbeta and 13 Jbeta primers. The method was immunoSEQ multiplex PCR; TCRdb's version includes in-frame clones alone and lacks a portion of them. Seen here are about 200,000 clones, around 80% observed once, and the top ten hold 1.7%. Material for sequencing was PBMCs. All receptors come from a man in his fifties or sixties in good health and CMV-seronegative.

The J gene is TRBJ2-1, the V gene TRBV11-2; 12 bases match TRBD2. The V segment lost 5 bases and the J segment 5 bases; nucleotides outside the gene matches: 10. From germline, CDR1 is SGHAT and CDR2 FQNNGV. The CDR3 loop spans 17 amino acids. CDR3 sequence: CASSPRLAGAGHNEQFF. For the CDR3, the DNA is TGTGCCAGCAGCCCACGACTAGCGGGAGCGGGGCACAATGAGCAGTTCTTC.

V is TRBV2 and J is TRBJ1-1, with 8 positions matching TRBD1. Germline loops: CDR1 SNHLY, CDR2 FYNNEI. V shed 5 bases, J shed 1 base, and the junction held 3 bases outside the gene matches. The CDR3 is made up of 14 amino acids. Here the CDR3 reads CASSLQGGNTEAFF. Written as DNA, the CDR3 is TGTGCCAGCAGTTTACAGGGGGGGAACACTGAAGCTTTCTTT. The full variable domain, with the rest looked up from reference TRBV2 and TRBJ1-1, is EPEVTQTPSHQVTQMGQEVILRCVPISNHLYFYWYRQILGQKVEFLVSFYNNEISEKSEIFDDQFSVERPDGSNFTLKIRSTKLEDSAMYFCASSLQGGNTEAFFGQGTRLTVV.

V is TRBV19 and J is TRBJ1-3; 7 nucleotides line up with TRBD1. This CDR3 contains 15 residues. Trimming took 6 bases from V and 1 from J; bases not matched to a gene: 6. Germline values: CDR1 LNHDA, CDR2 SQIVND (reference sequence). The CDR3 loop reads CASREGQSSGNTIYF. Here the CDR3 DNA reads TGTGCCAGTAGAGAGGGACAGTCTTCTGGAAACACCATATATTTT.

This clone appeared once. This chain links TRBV6-5 with TRBJ2-7, with 9 bases aligning to TRBD1. The CDR3 runs 15 residues. After removal of 6 bases from V and 3 bases from J, the junction contained 9 bases not matched to a gene. Per the germline V gene, CDR1 is MNHEY and CDR2 is SVGAGI. DNA for the CDR3: TGTGCCAGCAGACCCGGGACAGGGACTATCTACGAGCAGTACTTC. Translation gives CASRPGTGTIYEQYF.

The chain employs TRBV27 and TRBJ1-5; no clear D. Trimming took off 5 bases at V and 4 bases at J, with 12 bases between the two ends. Germline CDR1 reads MNHEY; CDR2 reads SMNVEV (reference sequence). The CDR3 consists of 14 residues. In nucleotides, the CDR3 is TGTGCCAGCAGTACCGACGGGTATAATCAGCCCCAGCATTTT. It specifies CASSTDGYNQPQHF.